Below are 16 T cell receptor beta chains sequenced from a single sample in a study of control samples from healthy donors and cancer patients. Profiled with immunoSEQ multiplex PCR; TCRdb holds only in-frame clones, not every one. The sample consists of 50,000 or so clones, about 80% of them appearing once. Material for sequencing was blood. These TCRs come from a man aged 70 or older in good health.

The V call is TRBV5-1, the J call TRBJ2-3; D is perhaps TRBD2 (5 bases). This CDR3 has 15 residues. In germline, CDR1 is SGHRS, CDR2 YFSETQ. The germline V and J ends were trimmed by 1 base and 2 bases, with 11 bases remaining between them. CDR3 amino acids: CASSLLAPDTDTQYF. In nucleotides, the CDR3 is TGCGCCAGCAGCTTGTTAGCGCCCGACACAGATACGCAGTATTTT.

In its sample, this clone was seen a few times. The genes are TRBV5-1 and TRBJ1-2; the D is unclear. The V end was cut by 3 bases, the J end by 2 bases, with 5 bases between. In germline, CDR1 is SGHRS, CDR2 YFSETQ. The CDR3 runs to 12 residues. The CDR3 loop reads CASSYTNYGYTF. CDR3 bases: TGCGCCAGCAGCTATACGAACTATGGCTACACCTTC.

The chain employs TRBV5-1 and TRBJ2-7, with D possibly being TRBD1 (5 bases). The V gene's germline CDR1 is SGHRS and CDR2 YFSETQ. There are 14 residues in the CDR3. Between the trimmed V and J ends, which lost 0 bases and 1 base, there was a span of 8 bases. CDR3 sequence reads: CASSLGAGSYEQYF. The CDR3, as DNA: TGCGCCAGCAGCTTGGGTGCAGGGTCCTACGAGCAGTACTTC.

The V gene is TRBV5-4, the J gene TRBJ2-7, with 7 bases matching TRBD2. Germline V gene data show CDR1 as SGHNT and CDR2 as YYREEE (reference sequence). This CDR3 has 15 amino acids. J lost 2 bases, V lost 3 bases, and 8 bases had no gene match. CDR3 region: CASSSSSGRPYEQYF. CDR3 DNA sequence: TGTGCCAGCAGCTCATCTAGCGGAAGACCCTACGAGCAGTACTTC. The full variable domain, its missing parts supplied by reference TRBV5-4 and TRBJ2-7, is ETGVTQSPTHLIKTRGQQVTLRCSSQSGHNTVSWYQQALGQGPQFIFQYYREEENGRGNFPPRFSGLQFPNYSSELNVNALELDDSALYLCASSSSSGRPYEQYFGPGTRLTVT.

The chain links TRBV2 to TRBJ1-2; 7 bases align to TRBD1. CDR1 is SNHLY and CDR2 is FYNNEI in the germline V gene. V lost 7 bases and J lost 1; bases outside the gene matches: 3. The CDR3 spans 13 residues. The CDR3 here is CASTRQGNYGYTF. The DNA of the CDR3 is TGTGCCAGCACGCGACAGGGTAACTATGGCTACACCTTC.

This clone showed up just a few times. The chain carries TRBV10-3 and TRBJ2-4; no clear D gene. Germline CDR1 and CDR2: ENHRY and SYGVKD. The CDR3 has 14 residues. V was shortened by 6 bases and J by 2 bases, with 11 bases between the two germline ends. DNA for the CDR3: TGTGCCATCAGCCCGATCAAGTCCAAAAACATTCAGTACTTC. It translates to CAISPIKSKNIQYF.

This clone was seen just once. The chain recombines TRBV3-1 (or the pseudogene TRBV3-2) with TRBJ2-7, with TRBD2 matching 14 bases. Germline CDR1 LGHDT, CDR2 YNNKEL (reference sequence). V lost 4 bases, J lost 4 bases, and 0 bases stayed unmatched. The CDR3 sequence is 14 residues long. The CDR3 DNA is TGTGCCAGCAGCCGGACTAGCGGGGGGTACGAGCAGTACTTC. It codes for CASSRTSGGYEQYF.

This clone showed up just a few times. This chain joins TRBV2 and TRBJ1-3, with D possibly matching TRBD1 (6 bases). There are 14 residues in the CDR3. V lost 1 base and J 5 bases, leaving 9 bases between the germline ends. The germline V gene encodes CDR1 SNHLY and CDR2 FYNNEI. CDR3 in DNA: TGTGCCAGCAGTGAAGTCACAGGGAGAAACACCATATATTTT. Encoded protein: CASSEVTGRNTIYF.

This sequence joins TRBV19 and TRBJ2-3; D uncertain. Trimming shortened V by 4 bases and J by 2 bases, and 10 bases separated the two germline ends. The CDR3 contains 14 residues. Germline CDR1 and CDR2: LNHDA and SQIVND (reference sequence). The CDR3 is CASSTWRTTDTQYF. In DNA form, the CDR3 reads TGTGCCAGTAGTACTTGGCGGACCACAGATACGCAGTATTTT.

J is TRBJ1-2 and V is TRBV29-1; TRBD1 aligns across 10 bases. Germline V lookup: CDR1 SQVTM, CDR2 ANQGSEA. V shed 6 bases and J 4 bases; nucleotides not matched to a gene: 5. The CDR3 runs to 13 residues. As DNA, the CDR3 is TGCAGCGTACTCCGGGACAGGGGCTATGGCTACACCTTC. Translated, it gives CSVLRDRGYGYTF.

The chain is built from TRBV28 and TRBJ1-2, with a weak D call TRBD1 (5 bases). Deletions cut 5 bases from V and 0 bases from J, with 10 bases between. CDR1 and CDR2 (germline): MDHEN, SYDVKM. This CDR3 is built from 14 residues. This chain's CDR3 is CASSGTSANYGYTF. The DNA of the CDR3 is TGTGCCAGCAGTGGGACGTCAGCTAACTATGGCTACACCTTC.

The chain recombines TRBV6-1 with TRBJ2-7, with TRBD1 matching 10 bases. The J segment lost 6 bases and the V segment lost 1 base, leaving 0 bases of the junction unmatched. Germline assignment: CDR1 MNHNS and CDR2 SASEGT. The CDR3 sequence is 13 residues long. The DNA for the CDR3 is TGTGCCAGCAGTGAAGGGGACAGGGGCGAGCAGTACTTC. This gives the protein CASSEGDRGEQYF.

The chain couples TRBV5-1 to TRBJ2-3, with 8 bases that match TRBD2. The germline CDR1 and CDR2 sequences are SGHRS and YFSETQ. CDR3 length equals 17 residues. V was pared by 0 bases and J by 2 bases, with 8 bases of the junction left unmatched. The DNA of the CDR3 is TGCGCCAGCAGCTTGGCCTTGGCGGGGGGTATCACAGATACGCAGTATTTT. Residues: CASSLALAGGITDTQYF.

The V gene is TRBV7-2, the J gene TRBJ1-1; a weak D match, TRBD1 (6 bases). Germline-derived CDR1 and CDR2 are SGHTA and FQGNSA. V gave up 2 bases and J gave up 3 bases, with 10 bases separating them. The CDR3 is 14 amino acids. The CDR3 DNA reads TGTGCCAGCAGCTTAAGCCCAGGGGACACTGAAGCTTTCTTT. Encoded protein: CASSLSPGDTEAFF. Supplemented by reference TRBV7-2 and TRBJ1-1, the full variable domain reads GAGVSQSPSNKVTEKGKDVELRCDPISGHTALYWYRQSLGQGLEFLIYFQGNSAPDKSGLPSDRFSAERTGGSVSTLTIQRTQQEDSAVYLCASSLSPGDTEAFFGQGTRLTVV.

The V call is TRBV7-3, the J call TRBJ2-1; no clear D. The V end lost 4 bases, the J end lost 0 bases, and 4 bases lay between the germline ends. The CDR3 spans 13 residues. The germline gives CDR1 SGHTA, CDR2 FQGTGA. The CDR3, as DNA: TGTGCCAGCAGCTCGAGCTCCTACAATGAGCAGTTCTTC. Amino acids: CASSSSSYNEQFF.

The chain carries TRBV19 and TRBJ2-1; D gene ambiguous. The CDR3 is 15 residues long. Germline V gene lookup returns CDR1 LNHDA and CDR2 SQIVND (reference sequence). The ends were cut back, 2 bases at V and 1 base at J, with 9 bases in the middle. CDR3 sequence: CASSISELSYNEQFF. CDR3 nucleotides: TGTGCCAGTAGTATATCGGAACTATCCTACAATGAGCAGTTCTTC.